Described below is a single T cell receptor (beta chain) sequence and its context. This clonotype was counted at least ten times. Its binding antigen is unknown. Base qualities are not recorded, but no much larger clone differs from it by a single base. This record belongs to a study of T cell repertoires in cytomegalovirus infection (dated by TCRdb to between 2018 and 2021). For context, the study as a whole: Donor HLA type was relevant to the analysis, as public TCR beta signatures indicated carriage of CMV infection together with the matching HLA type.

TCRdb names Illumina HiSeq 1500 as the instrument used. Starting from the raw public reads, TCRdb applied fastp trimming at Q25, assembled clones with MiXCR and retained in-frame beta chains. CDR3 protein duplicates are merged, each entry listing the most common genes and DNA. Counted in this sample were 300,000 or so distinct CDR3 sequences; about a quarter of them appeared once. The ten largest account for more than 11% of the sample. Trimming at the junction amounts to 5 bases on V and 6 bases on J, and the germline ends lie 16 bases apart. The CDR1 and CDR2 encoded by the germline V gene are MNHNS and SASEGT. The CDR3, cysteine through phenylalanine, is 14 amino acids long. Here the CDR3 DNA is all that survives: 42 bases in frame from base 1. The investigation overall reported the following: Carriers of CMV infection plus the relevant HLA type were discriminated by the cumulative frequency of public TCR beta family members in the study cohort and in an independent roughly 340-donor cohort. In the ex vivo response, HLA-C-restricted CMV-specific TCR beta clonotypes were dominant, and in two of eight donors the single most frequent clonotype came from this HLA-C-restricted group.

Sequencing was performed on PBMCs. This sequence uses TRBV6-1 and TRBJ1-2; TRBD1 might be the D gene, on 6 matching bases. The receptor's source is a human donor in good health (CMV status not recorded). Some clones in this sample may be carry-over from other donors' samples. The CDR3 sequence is CASSTGGGQNGYTF. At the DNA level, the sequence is TGTGCCAGCAGTACGGGGGGGGGGCAAAATGGCTACACCTTC.